A selection of T cell receptor beta chains follows, all from one sample in a study of control samples from healthy donors and cancer patients. TCRdb's copy holds only in-frame clones and misses some; the assay was immunoSEQ multiplex PCR. The top ten hold 1.8% of the sample, which has about 190,000 clones, about 90% seen once. Sequenced: blood. These receptors all stem from a man aged 25-45 years in good health. Each CDR3 is given with its conserved first and last residue. The D gene is left open where the match is weak. Size values are once, few and many counts, or a class for expanded clones, and some rows have none.

D	V	J	size	CDR3	DNA
TRBD2	TRBV9	TRBJ2-1	NA	CASSGVAGGDNEQFF	TGTGCCAGCAGCGGCGTAGCGGGGGGGGACAATGAGCAGTTCTTC
TRBD1	TRBV7-8	TRBJ2-7	NA	CASPWTGFGYEQYF	TGTGCCAGCCCTTGGACAGGGTTCGGTTACGAGCAGTACTTC
TRBD1	TRBV6-1	TRBJ1-2	NA	CASSDWGQGAGGYTF	TGTGCCAGCAGTGACTGGGGGCAGGGGGCTGGGGGCTACACCTTC
NA	TRBV5-1	TRBJ2-1	NA	CASSSALGDEQFF	TGCGCCAGCAGCTCGGCCCTTGGGGATGAGCAGTTCTTC
NA	TRBV3-1/TRBV3-2	TRBJ1-1	once	CASSQLKGEAFF	TGTGCCAGCAGCCAATTGAAGGGCGAAGCTTTCTTT
NA	TRBV24-1	TRBJ1-5	NA	CATSDPQGPNQPQHF	TGTGCCACCAGTGATCCGCAGGGTCCCAATCAGCCCCAGCATTTT
NA	TRBV20-1	TRBJ2-7	NA	CSASFSHEQYF	TGCAGTGCTAGCTTTTCCCACGAGCAGTACTTC
TRBD1	TRBV7-2	TRBJ1-5	NA	CASSDRTGSNQPQHF	TGTGCCAGCAGCGACAGGACAGGGTCTAATCAGCCCCAGCATTTT
NA	TRBV19	TRBJ2-2	NA	CASSIDRTGELFF	TGTGCCAGTAGTATAGATCGCACGGGGGAGCTGTTTTTT
NA	TRBV29-1	TRBJ1-3	NA	CSVGKDSGNTIYF	TGCAGCGTTGGCAAGGACTCTGGAAACACCATATATTTT
NA	TRBV9	TRBJ1-1	NA	CASSDPDGLNTEAFF	TGTGCCAGCAGCGACCCGGACGGCTTGAACACTGAAGCTTTCTTT
NA	TRBV14	TRBJ1-2	NA	CASSQRGVYGYTF	TGTGCCAGCAGCCAACGGGGGGTTTATGGCTACACCTTC
NA	TRBV7-9	TRBJ2-7	once	CASGQGGSSYEQYF	TGTGCCAGTGGACAGGGAGGGAGCTCCTACGAGCAGTACTTC
NA	TRBV10-2	TRBJ1-1	NA	CASREGNTEAFF	TGCGCCAGTCGCGAGGGGAACACTGAAGCTTTCTTT
TRBD2	TRBV9	TRBJ2-2	once	CASSVLGSGGRDETGELFF	TGTGCCAGCAGCGTACTCGGTAGCGGGGGGCGGGACGAAACCGGGGAGCTGTTTTTT
NA	TRBV6-5	TRBJ2-3	once	CASSYASTDTQYF	TGTGCCAGCAGTTACGCTAGCACAGATACGCAGTATTTT
TRBD2	TRBV4-1	TRBJ2-1	once	CASSQVKGTSEFF	TGCGCCAGCAGCCAAGTTAAAGGGACTAGCGAATTCTTC
TRBD2	TRBV7-8	TRBJ2-1	NA	CASTAGGGSYNEQFF	TGTGCCAGCACCGCCGGGGGGGGGTCCTACAATGAGCAGTTCTTC
NA	TRBV30	TRBJ2-5	NA	CAGGLAMGETQYF	TGTGCCGGAGGGCTTGCTATGGGGGAGACCCAGTACTTC
TRBD1	TRBV27	TRBJ2-4	NA	CASSSPDRVGNIQYF	TGTGCCAGCAGTTCCCCCGACAGGGTTGGCAACATTCAGTACTTC
TRBD1	TRBV10-2	TRBJ2-7	NA	CASVPPGQGAYEQYF	TGCGCCAGCGTTCCTCCGGGACAGGGGGCCTACGAGCAGTACTTC
NA	TRBV11-1	TRBJ2-3	NA	CASSLSPRDTQYF	TGTGCCAGCAGCCTTAGTCCCCGGGATACGCAGTATTTT
NA	TRBV3-1/TRBV3-2	TRBJ2-2	NA	CASSPDWGTGELFF	TGTGCCAGCAGCCCCGATTGGGGGACCGGGGAGCTGTTTTTT
NA	TRBV5-1	TRBJ2-7	once	CASQSDTGEQYF	TGCGCCAGCCAATCTGACACAGGGGAGCAGTACTTC
NA	TRBV6-5	TRBJ1-5	NA	CASSFDRFNQPQHF	TGTGCCAGCAGTTTCGACAGGTTCAATCAGCCCCAGCATTTT
TRBD1	TRBV6-5	TRBJ1-2	NA	CATRDRADFYGYTF	TGTGCCACTAGAGACAGGGCGGATTTCTATGGCTACACCTTC
TRBD1	TRBV19	TRBJ1-6	NA	CASSGTGGNSPLHF	TGTGCCAGTAGCGGAACAGGGGGCAATTCACCCCTCCACTTT
NA	TRBV2	TRBJ1-5	NA	CASRLSEGNQPQHF	TGTGCCAGCAGACTCTCCGAGGGCAATCAGCCCCAGCATTTT
NA	TRBV10-3	TRBJ2-2	NA	CAISRQTLGAGELFF	TGTGCCATCAGCAGACAGACTTTGGGGGCCGGGGAGCTGTTTTTT
TRBD1	TRBV20-1	TRBJ1-2	NA	CSASGQGAGVDYGYTF	TGCAGTGCTAGTGGGCAGGGGGCTGGGGTTGACTATGGCTACACCTTC
TRBD1	TRBV7-2	TRBJ2-7	NA	CASSPYGQGPYEQYF	TGTGCCAGCAGCCCCTACGGACAGGGTCCCTACGAGCAGTACTTC
TRBD2	TRBV4-2	TRBJ2-7	NA	CASTRTVSGDGTYEQYF	TGTGCCAGCACCCGAACCGTCAGCGGGGATGGGACCTACGAGCAGTACTTC
TRBD1	TRBV9	TRBJ2-7	NA	CASSVAGTGASEQYF	TGTGCCAGCAGCGTAGCCGGGACAGGGGCCTCCGAGCAGTACTTC
NA	TRBV3-1/TRBV3-2	TRBJ2-4	NA	CASSQAVSGLLAKNIQYF	TGTGCCAGCAGCCAAGCGGTCTCGGGACTCCTTGCCAAAAACATTCAGTACTTC
TRBD1	TRBV5-3	TRBJ1-1	NA	CARSVDRGYSEAFF	TGTGCCAGAAGTGTGGACAGGGGTTACTCTGAAGCTTTCTTT
TRBD2	TRBV13	TRBJ2-3	NA	CASSFPGGLTDTQYF	TGTGCCAGCAGCTTCCCGGGGGGGCTCACAGATACGCAGTATTTT
NA	TRBV7-9	TRBJ1-1	NA	CASSLEGRVSGEAFF	TGTGCCAGCAGCTTAGAGGGCAGGGTGTCCGGTGAAGCTTTCTTT
NA	TRBV6-2/TRBV6-3	TRBJ1-2	NA	CASSLTGRGGYTF	TGTGCCAGCAGTTTGACGGGGAGGGGTGGCTACACCTTC
NA	TRBV18	TRBJ2-6	NA	CASSFDSSGANVLTF	TGTGCCAGCTCATTCGACAGCTCTGGGGCCAACGTCCTGACTTTC
NA	TRBV14	TRBJ1-1	NA	CASSQDKPGRDTEAFF	TGTGCCAGCAGCCAAGATAAGCCCGGACGGGACACTGAAGCTTTCTTT
NA	TRBV12-3/TRBV12-4	TRBJ1-2	NA	CASSLLGRDGYTF	TGTGCCAGCAGTTTATTGGGGCGCGATGGCTACACCTTC
NA	TRBV18	TRBJ1-2	NA	CASSPNSDYGYTF	TGTGCCAGCTCACCGAACAGTGACTATGGCTACACCTTC
TRBD2	TRBV11-3	TRBJ2-3	NA	CASSFPGAGDDTQYF	TGTGCCAGCAGTTTTCCGGGAGCGGGGGACGATACGCAGTATTTT
TRBD2	TRBV7-6	TRBJ2-1	few	CASSLTGTSGFNEQFF	TGTGCCAGCAGCTTAACGGGGACTAGCGGGTTTAATGAGCAGTTCTTC
TRBD1	TRBV2	TRBJ1-2	NA	CASSDRGRGGYTF	TGTGCCAGCAGTGACAGGGGGCGGGGTGGCTACACCTTC
TRBD2	TRBV14	TRBJ2-3	NA	CASSQDHGGITDTQYF	TGTGCCAGCAGCCAGGACCACGGGGGGATCACAGATACGCAGTATTTT
NA	TRBV7-9	TRBJ1-4	few	CASSSDAGTPLEKLFF	TGTGCCAGCAGCTCCGACGCAGGGACGCCACTGGAAAAACTGTTTTTT
NA	TRBV19	TRBJ2-1	few	CASSISGLANNEQFF	TGTGCCAGTAGTATAAGCGGATTGGCCAACAATGAGCAGTTCTTC
NA	TRBV7-8	TRBJ1-1	NA	CASTMTPGTEAFF	TGTGCCAGCACCATGACTCCGGGGACTGAAGCTTTCTTT
NA	TRBV6-4	TRBJ2-3	few	CASSESGTDTQYF	TGTGCCAGCAGTGAAAGCGGCACAGATACGCAGTATTTT
TRBD1	TRBV12-3/TRBV12-4	TRBJ1-2	few	CASRDRDGGYTF	TGTGCCAGCAGGGACAGGGACGGGGGCTACACCTTC
NA	TRBV18	TRBJ2-3	NA	CASSSSTGSSTDTQYF	TGTGCCAGCTCATCTAGCACAGGGTCTAGCACAGATACGCAGTATTTT
NA	TRBV24-1	TRBJ2-3	once	CATSQSSGSTVDTQYF	TGTGCCACCAGTCAGTCGTCAGGGTCGACTGTGGATACGCAGTATTTT
NA	TRBV5-1	TRBJ1-5	NA	CTSSLVGASNQPQHF	TGCACCAGCAGCTTGGTGGGGGCTAGCAATCAGCCCCAGCATTTT
NA	TRBV2	TRBJ2-3	NA	CASSVFTDTQYF	TGTGCCAGCAGTGTATTCACAGATACGCAGTATTTT
NA	TRBV7-9	TRBJ2-1	NA	CASSPTASNEQFF	TGTGCCAGCAGCCCGACAGCCAGCAATGAGCAGTTCTTC
TRBD1	TRBV29-1	TRBJ2-1	NA	CSVDGDRAPYNEQFF	TGCAGCGTTGATGGCGACAGGGCCCCCTACAATGAGCAGTTCTTC
NA	TRBV12-5	TRBJ2-3	NA	CASGLVQGLDTQYF	TGTGCTAGTGGTTTGGTACAGGGCTTGGATACGCAGTATTTT
NA	TRBV10-1	TRBJ2-7	NA	CASSEAAAPTYEQYF	TGCGCCAGCAGTGAGGCGGCAGCGCCAACCTACGAGCAGTACTTC